This entry lists 9 T cell receptor beta chains sequenced from one sample in a study of tissue T cells after allogeneic stem cell transplantation. Clones were read by immunoSEQ multiplex PCR, and TCRdb kept only the in-frame ones, dropping some. The profile covers about 26,000 clones, with about 90% appearing a single time and roughly 2% taken by the ten largest. Sequencing used blood, obtained before transplantation. Receptor source: a male donor at least 60 years old who later had graft-versus-host disease after an allogeneic stem cell transplant.

V gene TRBV24-1 combines with J gene TRBJ2-1; TRBD1 matches at 10 bases. The V gene's germline CDR1 is KGHDR and CDR2 SFDVKD. This CDR3 is 20 amino acids long. J was trimmed by 4 bases and V by 4 bases; bases with no gene match: 18. DNA of the CDR3: TGTGCCACCAGTGACCCCGGGACAGGGGACATCTTGCGTCCGTACAATGAGCAGTTCTTC. Its protein is CATSDPGTGDILRPYNEQFF.

The chain recombines TRBV11-2 with TRBJ1-4, with TRBD1 as a possible D gene (5 bases). Germline CDR1 is SGHAT and CDR2 is FQNNGV. V dropped 5 bases and J dropped 7 bases, with 14 bases sitting between them. This CDR3 region has 14 residues. Here the CDR3 reads CASSPYSQGEKLFF. DNA for the CDR3: TGTGCCAGCAGCCCCTACAGTCAGGGTGAAAAACTGTTTTTT. The variable domain in full, completed from reference TRBV11-2 and TRBJ1-4, reads EAGVAQSPRYKIIEKRQSVAFWCNPISGHATLYWYQQILGQGPKLLIQFQNNGVVDDSQLPKDRFSAERLKGVDSTLKIQPAKLEDSAVYLCASSPYSQGEKLFFGSGTQLSVL.

The J gene is TRBJ1-4, the V gene TRBV9; TRBD1 is a possible D gene (6 bases). Trimming cost V 5 bases and J 4 bases, with 12 bases left between them. Germline CDR1 and CDR2: SGDLS and YYNGEE. The CDR3 is 14 residues long. CDR3 region: CASSEGHINEKLFF. The CDR3 DNA reads as TGTGCCAGCAGTGAGGGACATATTAATGAAAAACTGTTTTTT.

The gene calls are TRBV7-3 and TRBJ2-2; maybe TRBD2 (6 bases). The CDR3 totals 14 residues. Germline lookup yields CDR1 SGHTA and CDR2 FQGTGA. Trimming took off 5 bases at V and 1 base at J, with 8 bases between the two ends. The CDR3, as DNA: TGTGCCAGCAGCGATAGCGGGAACACCGGGGAGCTGTTTTTT. Protein: CASSDSGNTGELFF.

This clone was observed once. V and J are TRBV27 and TRBJ2-1, with 12 bases aligning to TRBD2. The CDR3 runs to 15 residues. V shed 5 bases and J 7 bases; nucleotides not matched to a gene: 6. CDR1 MNHEY and CDR2 SMNVEV come from the germline V gene (reference sequence). CDR3 bases: TGTGCCAGCAGTGCTACTAGCGGGGGGATGAATGAGCAGTTCTTC. Translating gives CASSATSGGMNEQFF.

The chain is built from TRBV5-1 and TRBJ2-3, with D possibly TRBD2 on 6 matching bases. This CDR3 contains 16 residues. V gave up 0 bases and J gave up 4 bases, with 15 bases separating them. The germline V gene encodes CDR1 SGHRS and CDR2 YFSETQ. The CDR3 loop is CASSLAPGGLPDTQYF. Here the CDR3 DNA reads TGCGCCAGCAGCTTGGCCCCCGGGGGTCTACCAGATACGCAGTATTTT.

Written as DNA, the CDR3 is TGTGCCAGCAGCCTCGTGTGGACAGGGGTTTACAATGAGCAGTTCTTC. Amino acids: CASSLVWTGVYNEQFF. The chain is built from TRBV11-2 and TRBJ2-1, with 9 bases fitting TRBD1. V was pared by 5 bases and J by 4 bases, with 9 bases of the junction left unmatched. The CDR3 extends over 16 amino acids. CDR1 and CDR2 from the germline V gene are SGHAT and FQNNGV.

This rearrangement joins TRBV24-1 to TRBJ2-3; D gene unclear. Trimming stripped 6 bases from V and 6 bases from J, with 6 bases between. Germline V gene data show CDR1 as KGHDR and CDR2 as SFDVKD. The CDR3 is made up of 11 amino acids. The chain's CDR3 is CATSRTDTQYF. For the CDR3, the DNA is TGTGCCACCAGTCGTACGGATACGCAGTATTTT.

This rearrangement joins TRBV15 to TRBJ1-4, with 7 bases aligning to TRBD1. The CDR3 extends over 15 amino acids. Germline V gene sequence: CDR1 LNHNV, CDR2 YYDKDF (reference sequence). With 8 bases clipped from V and 7 bases from J, the junction kept 13 bases outside the gene matches. CDR3 DNA: TGTGCCACCGCCCCCCTCCGGGGACAGAGTGAAAAACTGTTTTTT. Translation: CATAPLRGQSEKLFF. The whole variable domain, filled in from reference TRBV15 and TRBJ1-4, reads DAMVIQNPRYQVTQFGKPVTLSCSQTLNHNVMYWYQQKSSQAPKLLFHYYDKDFNNEADTPDNFQSRRPNTSFCFLDIRSPGLGDTAMYLCATAPLRGQSEKLFFGSGTQLSVL.